This T cell receptor (beta chain) was found in a study of blood T cell repertoires in COVID-19. The V end lost 4 bases, the J end lost 8 bases, and 14 bases lay between the germline ends. CDR1 is SGHAT and CDR2 is FQNNGV in the germline V gene. The CDR3 is 13 residues long. Authors' analysis steps: Estimation of nucleated cell counts relied on the amplification of reference gene primers. Only in-frame clones appear in the TCRdb table, and some are missing; sequencing was by immunoSEQ multiplex PCR. The D gene and trimming were derived from the DNA, and the V and J assignments and clone size from that table. The sample shows approximately 200,000 clones, approximately 87% of them seen only once.

The clonotype was recovered from a woman aged 45 to 65 with acute or convalescent COVID-19. The sequencing input was peripheral blood. V and J are TRBV11-2 and TRBJ1-2, with D possibly matching TRBD1 (5 bases). CDR3: CASSSGPWRGYTF. The CDR3 bases are TGTGCCAGCAGCTCAGGGCCCTGGCGGGGCTACACCTTC.